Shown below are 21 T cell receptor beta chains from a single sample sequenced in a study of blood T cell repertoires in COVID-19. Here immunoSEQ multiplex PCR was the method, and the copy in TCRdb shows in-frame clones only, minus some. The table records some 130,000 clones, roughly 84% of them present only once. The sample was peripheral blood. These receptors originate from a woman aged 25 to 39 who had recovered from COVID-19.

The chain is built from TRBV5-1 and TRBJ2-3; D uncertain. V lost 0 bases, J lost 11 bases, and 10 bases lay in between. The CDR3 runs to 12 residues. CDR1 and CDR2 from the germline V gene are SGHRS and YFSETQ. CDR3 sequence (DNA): TGCGCCAGCAGCTTGGACCCCGACTGGCAGTATTTT. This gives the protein CASSLDPDWQYF.

The CDR3, as DNA: TGTGCAGTACAGGGGCAAGCAACTAATGAAAAACTGTTTTTT. Protein sequence: CAVQGQATNEKLFF. V and J are TRBV6-5 and TRBJ1-4, with 7 positions matching TRBD1. The CDR3 is made up of 14 amino acids. Germline V lookup: CDR1 MNHEY, CDR2 SVGAGI.

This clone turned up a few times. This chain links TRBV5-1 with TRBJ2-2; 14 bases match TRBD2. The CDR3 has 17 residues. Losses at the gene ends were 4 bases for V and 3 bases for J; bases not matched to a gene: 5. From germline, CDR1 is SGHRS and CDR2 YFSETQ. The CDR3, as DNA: TGCGCCAGCAGCGCCAGACTAGCGGGAGGGGACACCGGGGAGCTGTTTTTT. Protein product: CASSARLAGGDTGELFF.

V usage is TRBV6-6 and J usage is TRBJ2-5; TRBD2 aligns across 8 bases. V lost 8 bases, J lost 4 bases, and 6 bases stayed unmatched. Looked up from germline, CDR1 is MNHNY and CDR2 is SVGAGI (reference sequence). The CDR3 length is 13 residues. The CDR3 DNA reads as TGTGCCAGCCGGAACGGGGGGGGAGAGACCCAGTACTTC. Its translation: CASRNGGGETQYF.

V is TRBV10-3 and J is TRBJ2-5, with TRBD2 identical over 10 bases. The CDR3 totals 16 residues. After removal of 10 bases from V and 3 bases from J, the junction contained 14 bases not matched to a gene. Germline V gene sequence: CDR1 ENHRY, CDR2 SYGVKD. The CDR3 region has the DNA TGTGCCAGCTCGGCTAGCGGGAGCCTGGAGAAAGAGACCCAGTACTTC. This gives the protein CASSASGSLEKETQYF.

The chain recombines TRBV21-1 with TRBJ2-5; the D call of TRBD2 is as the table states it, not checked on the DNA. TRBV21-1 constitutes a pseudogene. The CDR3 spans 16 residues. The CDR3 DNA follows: TGTGCCAGCAGCAAAAGGGGACTAGCGGGGAAAGAGACCCAGTACTTC. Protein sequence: CASSKRGLAGKETQYF.

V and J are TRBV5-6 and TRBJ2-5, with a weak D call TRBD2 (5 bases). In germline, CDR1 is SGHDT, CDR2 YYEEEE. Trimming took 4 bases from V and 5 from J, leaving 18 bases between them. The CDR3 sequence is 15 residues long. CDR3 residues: CASSPQGGGMETQYF. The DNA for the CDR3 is TGTGCCAGCAGCCCCCAAGGAGGTGGGATGGAGACCCAGTACTTC.

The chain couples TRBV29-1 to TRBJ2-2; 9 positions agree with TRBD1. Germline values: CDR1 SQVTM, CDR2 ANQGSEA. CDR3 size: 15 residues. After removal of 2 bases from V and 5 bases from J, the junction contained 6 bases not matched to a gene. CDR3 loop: CSVELGQGRTGELFF. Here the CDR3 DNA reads TGCAGCGTTGAATTGGGACAGGGCAGGACCGGGGAGCTGTTTTTT.

The CDR3 coding sequence is TGTGCCAGCAGTGGGGACAGCCTCAATCAGCCCCAGCATTTT. It translates to CASSGDSLNQPQHF. The chain joins TRBV25-1 to TRBJ1-5, with 7 bases fitting TRBD1. Germline-derived CDR1 and CDR2 are MGHDK and SYGVNS. The CDR3 has 14 amino acids. V lost 4 bases and J lost 3; bases outside the gene matches: 3.

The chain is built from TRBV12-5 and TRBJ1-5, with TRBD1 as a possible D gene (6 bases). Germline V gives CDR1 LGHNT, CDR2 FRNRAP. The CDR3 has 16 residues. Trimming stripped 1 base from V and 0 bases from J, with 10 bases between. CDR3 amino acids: CASGLGDMPSNQPQHF. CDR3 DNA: TGTGCTAGTGGTTTGGGGGACATGCCTAGCAATCAGCCCCAGCATTTT.

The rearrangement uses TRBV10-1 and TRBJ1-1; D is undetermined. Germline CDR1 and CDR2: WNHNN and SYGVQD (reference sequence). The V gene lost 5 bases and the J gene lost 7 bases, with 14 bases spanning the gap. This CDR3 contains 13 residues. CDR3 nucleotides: TGCGCCAGCAGTATAGACCCTCGGGGTGAAGCTTTCTTT. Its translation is CASSIDPRGEAFF.

DNA of the CDR3: TGTGCCAGCAGTGAACGACTCTCCTACAATGAGCAGTTCTTC. Translated: CASSERLSYNEQFF. V usage is TRBV6-1 and J usage is TRBJ2-1; no clear D. CDR1 MNHNS and CDR2 SASEGT come from the germline V gene. The V gene lost 2 bases and the J gene lost 0 bases, with 5 bases spanning the gap. There are 14 residues in the CDR3.

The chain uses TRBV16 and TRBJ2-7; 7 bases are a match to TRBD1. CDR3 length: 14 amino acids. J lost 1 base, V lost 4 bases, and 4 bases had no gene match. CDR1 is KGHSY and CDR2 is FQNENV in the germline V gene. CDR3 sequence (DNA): TGTGCCAGCAGCCCGGGGACAGATTCCTACGAGCAGTACTTC. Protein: CASSPGTDSYEQYF. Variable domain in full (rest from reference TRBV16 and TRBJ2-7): GEEVAQTPKHLVRGEGQKAKLYCAPIKGHSYVFWYQQVLKNEFKFLISFQNENVFDETGMPKERFSAKCLPNSPCSLEIQATKLEDSAVYFCASSPGTDSYEQYFGPGTRLTVT.

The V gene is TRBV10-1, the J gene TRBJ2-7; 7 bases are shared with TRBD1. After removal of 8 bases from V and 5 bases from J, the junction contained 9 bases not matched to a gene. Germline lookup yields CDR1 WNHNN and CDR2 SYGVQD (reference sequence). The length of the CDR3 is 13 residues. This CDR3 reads CASGSGTADEQYF. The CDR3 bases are TGCGCCAGCGGCTCGGGGACAGCAGACGAGCAGTACTTC.

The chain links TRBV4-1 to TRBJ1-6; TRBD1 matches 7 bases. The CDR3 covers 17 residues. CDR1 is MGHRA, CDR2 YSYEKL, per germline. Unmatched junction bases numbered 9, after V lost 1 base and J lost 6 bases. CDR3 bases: TGCGCCAGCAGCCAAGGGCAAAGGGACAGACTTAATTCACCCCTCCACTTT. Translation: CASSQGQRDRLNSPLHF.

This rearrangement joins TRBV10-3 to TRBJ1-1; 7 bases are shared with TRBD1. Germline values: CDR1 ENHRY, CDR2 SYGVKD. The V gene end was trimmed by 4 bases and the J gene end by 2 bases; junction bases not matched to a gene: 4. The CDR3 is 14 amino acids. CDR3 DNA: TGTGCCATCAGTGTAGGGACAGCCAACACTGAAGCTTTCTTT. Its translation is CAISVGTANTEAFF.

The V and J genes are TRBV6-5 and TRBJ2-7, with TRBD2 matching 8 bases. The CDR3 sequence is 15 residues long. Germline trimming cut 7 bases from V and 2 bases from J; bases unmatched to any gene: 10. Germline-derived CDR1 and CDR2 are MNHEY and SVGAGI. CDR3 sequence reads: CASKGGSGGAYEQYF. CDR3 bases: TGTGCCAGCAAGGGAGGGTCCGGGGGGGCCTACGAGCAGTACTTC.

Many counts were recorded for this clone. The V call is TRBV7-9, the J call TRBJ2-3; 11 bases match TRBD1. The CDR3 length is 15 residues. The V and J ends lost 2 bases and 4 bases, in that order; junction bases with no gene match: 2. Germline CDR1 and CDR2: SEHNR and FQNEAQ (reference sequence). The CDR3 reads CASSLSGQGADTQYF. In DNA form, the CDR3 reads TGTGCCAGCAGCTTATCGGGACAGGGGGCAGATACGCAGTATTTT.

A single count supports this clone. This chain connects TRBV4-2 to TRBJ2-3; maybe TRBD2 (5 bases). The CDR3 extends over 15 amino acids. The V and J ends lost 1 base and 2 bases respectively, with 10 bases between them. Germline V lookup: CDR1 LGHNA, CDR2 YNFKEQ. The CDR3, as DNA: TGTGCCAGCAGCCAAGTGTACGGACTCACAGATACGCAGTATTTT. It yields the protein CASSQVYGLTDTQYF.

CDR3 coding DNA: TGCAGCGTTTCGGGGGGGGACTATGGCTACACCTTC. It yields the protein CSVSGGDYGYTF. The J gene is TRBJ1-2, the V gene TRBV29-1, with D tentatively TRBD1 (5 bases). Germline CDR1 and CDR2: SQVTM and ANQGSEA. The CDR3 runs 12 residues. Trimming left V 5 bases short and J 3 bases short, with 10 bases between.

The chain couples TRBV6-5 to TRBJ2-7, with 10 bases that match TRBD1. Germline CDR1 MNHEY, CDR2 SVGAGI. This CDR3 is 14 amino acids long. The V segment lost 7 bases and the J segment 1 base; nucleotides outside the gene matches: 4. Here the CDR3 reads CASNDRGLSYEQYF. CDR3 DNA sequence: TGTGCCAGCAACGACAGGGGGCTTTCCTACGAGCAGTACTTC.